Each of the 29 T cell receptor beta chains below was sequenced from the same sample in a study of blood T cells in healthy people across ages (dated by TCRdb to about 2015). Library construction relied on 5' RACE. Data came from an Illumina HiSeq 2500. A second PCR of roughly 6 to 12 cycles was run with a J-beta primer mix and a sample-barcoded 5' primer. Using fastp trimming at Q25 and MiXCR clonotype assembly, TCRdb reanalyzed the public sequencing data and kept in-frame beta chains. Rows with one shared CDR3 protein collapse into an entry with the most common genes and DNA. The sample yields about 720,000 distinct CDR3 sequences; about a fifth were counted once. The ten most abundant clones make up roughly a fifth of the sample. The specimen was blood. All receptors come from a man in his sixties or seventies in good health.

The rearrangement joins TRBV29-1 to TRBJ2-5, with D maybe TRBD2 (5 bases). The J call may be mistaken, given a closer DNA end match to TRBJ2-1. Germline V gene lookup returns CDR1 SQVTM and CDR2 ANQGSEA. CDR3 length: 12 residues. Written as DNA, the CDR3 is TGCAGCGTTGAGGGTTGGACTAATGAGCAGTTCTTC. Translated, it gives CSVEGWTNEQFF.

The V call is TRBV6-1, the J call TRBJ2-5, with a tentative D call TRBD2 (5 bases). CDR1 and CDR2 (germline): MNHNS, SASEGT. V lost 6 bases to trimming and J lost 2 bases, with 19 bases between them. The CDR3 has 16 amino acids. CDR3 residues: CASRVRALRSQETQYF. The CDR3, as DNA: TGTGCCAGCAGGGTGAGGGCACTCAGGAGTCAAGAGACCCAGTACTTC.

The table lists this clonotype with a few counts. This chain links TRBV2 with TRBJ2-5; TRBD2 aligns across 14 bases. The end of the DNA is better explained by TRBJ2-7, so the J call may be wrong. The CDR3 is 17 residues long. The germline V gene has CDR1 SNHLY and CDR2 FYNNEI. The CDR3 reads CASSDGTSGRTLYEQYV. The DNA of the CDR3 is TGTGCCAGCAGTGATGGGACTAGCGGGAGAACCCTCTACGAGCAGTACGTC.

There are a few counts of this clonotype. This chain connects TRBV12-3 or TRBV12-4 to TRBJ2-5; 9 bases are a match to TRBD1. V was clipped by 6 bases and J by 4 bases; unmatched bases: 3. The CDR3 has 13 amino acids. CDR3 protein: CASREQGAETQYF. The CDR3 DNA reads as TGTGCCAGCAGGGAACAGGGGGCAGAGACCCAGTACTTC.

This clonotype has a handful of counts. The chain links TRBV11-3 to TRBJ2-5; the match to TRBD2 covers 7 bases. The germline CDR1 and CDR2 sequences are SGHNT and YENEEA. V trimming: 5 bases; J trimming: 2 bases; junction bases outside the gene matches: 17. This CDR3 is 18 amino acids long. In DNA form, the CDR3 reads TGTGCCAGCAGCCACAGGAAAGGAGGGCTAGCGGTTCAAGAGACCCAGTACTTC. Protein sequence: CASSHRKGGLAVQETQYF. The full variable domain, its missing parts supplied by reference TRBV11-3 and TRBJ2-5, is EAGVVQSPRYKIIEKKQPVAFWCNPISGHNTLYWYLQNLGQGPELLIRYENEEAVDDSQLPKDRFSAERLKGVDSTLKIQPAELGDSAVYLCASSHRKGGLAVQETQYFGPGTRLLVL.

A few counts support this clonotype. A much larger clone lies a single base off, so this may be a read error. The rearrangement uses TRBV6-5 and TRBJ1-2; D uncertain. The CDR3 is 12 amino acids. CDR1 and CDR2 (germline): MNHEY, SVGAGI. V lost 2 bases and J 0 bases, leaving 1 base between the germline ends. The CDR3 region is CASSYTNYGYTF. The CDR3 DNA reads as TGTGCCAGCAGTTACACTAACTATGGCTACACCTTC.

This clonotype was observed a few times. The junction does not match germline at one end; this may be a read error. The chain uses TRBV20-1 and TRBJ2-5; possible D gene TRBD2, 5 bases. Germline V gives CDR1 DFQATT, CDR2 SNEGSKA (reference sequence). The CDR3 is made up of 10 amino acids. The CDR3 loop is CGASRETQYF. The CDR3 DNA reads as TGCGGTGCTAGCCGGGAGACCCAGTACTTC.

This clonotype was detected many times. The genes are TRBV14 and TRBJ2-7; D gene ambiguous. The J call may be in error: the DNA end matches TRBJ2-1 better. CDR1 is SGHDN and CDR2 is FVKESK in the germline V gene. The CDR3 totals 13 residues. The CDR3 protein is CASSQDWDNEQFF. The CDR3 DNA reads as TGTGCCAGCAGCCAAGATTGGGACAATGAGCAGTTCTTC.

V and J are TRBV4-1 and TRBJ1-6; D is unclear. The CDR3 length is 16 residues. Germline CDR1 reads MGHRA; CDR2 reads YSYEKL. Between the trimmed V and J ends, which lost 0 bases and 7 bases, there was a span of 13 bases. The CDR3 DNA sequence: TGCGCCAGCAGCCAAGAACGGGAGGGCACCAATTCACCCCTCCACTTT. This translates into CASSQEREGTNSPLHF.

J is TRBJ2-5 and V is TRBV20-1; 9 bases map to TRBD2. J lost 4 bases, V lost 2 bases, and 2 bases had no gene match. CDR3 length: 13 residues. Per the germline V gene, CDR1 is DFQATT and CDR2 is SNEGSKA (reference sequence). The CDR3 DNA reads TGCAGTGCTAGAAAGGGACTAGCAGAGACCCAGTACTTC. Amino acid sequence: CSARKGLAETQYF.

This clonotype turned up a few times. The chain employs TRBV6-5 and TRBJ1-1; the D is unclear. This CDR3 has 13 amino acids. V was trimmed by 2 bases and J by 2 bases, leaving 6 bases between them. Germline V lookup: CDR1 MNHEY, CDR2 SVGAGI. The chain's CDR3 is CASSYQTNTEAFF. The CDR3 DNA sequence: TGTGCCAGCAGTTACCAAACAAACACTGAAGCTTTCTTT.

The chain uses TRBV28 and TRBJ1-1, with D unclear. CDR1 and CDR2 from the germline V gene are MDHEN and SYDVKM. The CDR3 covers 16 residues. Trimming pared 6 bases from V and 3 bases from J, leaving 20 bases between. The CDR3 DNA follows: TGTGCCAGCAGCCCAATCCCGGGGATAGGCGACACTGAAGCTTTCTTT. Protein product: CASSPIPGIGDTEAFF. The full variable domain, rest sourced from reference TRBV28 and TRBJ1-1, is DVKVTQSSRYLVKRTGEKVFLECVQDMDHENMFWYRQDPGLGLRLIYFSYDVKMKEKGDIPEGYSVSREKKERFSLILESASTNQTSMYLCASSPIPGIGDTEAFFGQGTRLTVV.

This clonotype was seen more than once but under ten times. V and J are TRBV21-1 and TRBJ1-2; the table's D call TRBD1 went unverified against the DNA. TRBV21-1 is listed as a pseudogene. The CDR3 consists of 12 residues. The CDR3 nucleotides read TGTGCCAGCAGAAGGGGGCTCTATGGCTACACCTTC. Translated, it gives CASRRGLYGYTF.

This clonotype showed up just a few times. V and J are TRBV13 and TRBJ2-5; D might be TRBD2 (6 bases). Trimming shortened V by 3 bases and J by 5 bases, and 22 bases separated the two germline ends. The CDR3 totals 17 residues. Germline V gene lookup returns CDR1 PRHDT and CDR2 FYEKMQ (reference sequence). CDR3 protein: CASSLYLGRPAGETQYF. CDR3 nucleotides: TGTGCCAGCAGCTTGTATCTTGGCAGGCCGGCGGGGGAGACCCAGTACTTC.

This clonotype turned up a few times. V and J are TRBV5-6 and TRBJ2-3, with 9 bases that match TRBD1. The germline gives CDR1 SGHDT, CDR2 YYEEEE. The trim removed 4 bases at V and 2 bases at J, leaving 5 bases unmatched. The CDR3 covers 15 residues. The CDR3 nucleotides are TGTGCCAGCAGCCCAACAGGGGGCCTCACAGATACGCAGTATTTT. Translated, it gives CASSPTGGLTDTQYF.

V gene TRBV12-3 or TRBV12-4 combines with J gene TRBJ2-3; D is possibly TRBD2 (5 bases). Trimming pared 7 bases from V and 15 bases from J, leaving 26 bases between. This CDR3 is 14 amino acids long. The CDR3: CASKLRKGADVEYF. CDR3 sequence (DNA): TGTGCCAGCAAATTAAGAAAGGGAGCAGATGTGGAATATTTT.

The chain employs TRBV5-1 and TRBJ2-7; D is undetermined. The CDR3 consists of 14 residues. Trimming took 4 bases from V and 5 from J, leaving 16 bases between them. Germline loops: CDR1 SGHRS, CDR2 YFSETQ. The CDR3 reads CASSHWSPTDEQYF. The CDR3 DNA follows: TGCGCCAGCAGCCATTGGAGTCCAACGGACGAGCAGTACTTC.

There are a few counts of this clonotype. The genes are TRBV28 and TRBJ2-7, with D hard to call. The CDR3 runs 13 residues. The V and J ends lost 2 bases and 7 bases respectively, with 12 bases between them. Germline CDR1 is MDHEN and CDR2 is SYDVKM. The CDR3 loop is CASSLTSLGEQYF. CDR3 DNA sequence: TGTGCCAGCAGTTTAACCAGCTTGGGGGAGCAGTACTTC.

This clonotype was detected only a few times. The J gene is TRBJ1-3, the V gene TRBV24-1; D gene ambiguous. Trimming removed 4 bases from V and 0 bases from J, with 3 bases in between. The CDR3 is made up of 13 amino acids. Germline V lookup: CDR1 KGHDR, CDR2 SFDVKD. The CDR3 coding sequence is TGTGCCACCAGTGACGGCTCTGGAAACACCATATATTTT. This gives the protein CATSDGSGNTIYF.

The sample holds a few counts of this clonotype. V gene TRBV5-1 combines with J gene TRBJ2-5, with D possibly being TRBD2 (6 bases). The V and J ends lost 0 bases and 3 bases respectively, with 9 bases between them. The CDR3 contains 14 residues. The germline CDR1 and CDR2 sequences are SGHRS and YFSETQ. As DNA, the CDR3 is TGCGCCAGCAGCTTGGGGGGGGTTAAAGAGACCCAGTACTTC. This encodes CASSLGGVKETQYF.

Only a few counts were recorded for this clonotype. This rearrangement joins TRBV28 to TRBJ2-1, with 8 bases lining up with TRBD1. The V and J ends lost 3 bases and 10 bases, in that order; junction bases with no gene match: 5. Germline V gene data show CDR1 as MDHEN and CDR2 as SYDVKM. The length of the CDR3 is 13 residues. The CDR3 sequence: CASSFRTGTEQFF. In DNA form, the CDR3 reads TGTGCCAGCAGTTTCAGGACAGGGACCGAGCAGTTCTTC.

This clonotype was seen a handful of times. This chain links TRBV7-9 with TRBJ1-4, with unresolved D. Deletions cut 2 bases from V and 8 bases from J, with 15 bases between. CDR3 length: 15 residues. CDR1 and CDR2 from the germline V gene are SEHNR and FQNEAQ (reference sequence). The CDR3 sequence: CASSLISTGREKLFF. CDR3 sequence (DNA): TGTGCCAGCAGCTTAATTAGTACGGGAAGGGAAAAACTGTTTTTT.

The chain links TRBV27 to TRBJ2-5, with D unresolved. CDR3 length: 12 residues. The V gene lost 2 bases and the J gene lost 10 bases, with 11 bases spanning the gap. From germline, CDR1 is MNHEY and CDR2 SMNVEV (reference sequence). In DNA form, the CDR3 reads TGTGCCAGCAGTTTACCCCAAGGCTTCCAGTACTTC. Protein: CASSLPQGFQYF.

V and J are TRBV18 and TRBJ2-5; TRBD2 matches at 8 bases. The CDR3 runs to 16 residues. With V trimmed by 1 base and J by 4 bases, 8 bases remained unmatched. Germline V lookup: CDR1 KGHSH, CDR2 LQKENI. The CDR3 sequence is CASSPLLAGGIETQYF. CDR3 coding DNA: TGTGCCAGCTCACCACTTCTAGCGGGCGGTATAGAGACCCAGTACTTC.

This sequence joins TRBV12-3 or TRBV12-4 and TRBJ2-5, with D possibly being TRBD1 (5 bases). The CDR3 covers 17 residues. V dropped 4 bases and J dropped 4 bases, with 22 bases sitting between them. Written as DNA, the CDR3 is TGTGCCAGCAGTTCTCCCAGCATGTTCAGGGTGGGAGAGACCCAGTACTTC. As protein: CASSSPSMFRVGETQYF.

A few counts support this clonotype. The genes are TRBV3-1 and TRBJ2-6; 8 positions match TRBD1. The germline gives CDR1 LGHDT, CDR2 YNNKEL (reference sequence). The CDR3 is 16 amino acids. V dropped 8 bases and J dropped 2; count of bases not matched to a gene: 8. CDR3 protein: CASSGQGKTGANVLTF. CDR3 in DNA: TGTGCCAGCTCCGGACAGGGAAAGACTGGGGCCAACGTCCTGACTTTC.

This chain links TRBV7-9 with TRBJ1-5; D is unresolved. Germline V gene sequence: CDR1 SEHNR, CDR2 FQNEAQ (reference sequence). This CDR3 is built from 13 residues. The V gene lost 2 bases and the J gene lost 4 bases, with 6 bases spanning the gap. In DNA form, the CDR3 reads TGTGCCAGCAGCTTAATAGAGAATCAGCCCCAGCATTTT. It encodes CASSLIENQPQHF.

This chain joins TRBV5-6 and TRBJ1-2; possible D gene TRBD1, 5 bases. The CDR3 has 13 amino acids. Trimming removed 7 bases at V and 9 bases at J, with 19 bases between. CDR1 SGHDT and CDR2 YYEEEE come from the germline V gene. CDR3 region: CASSAGPRSSYTF. The CDR3 DNA reads TGTGCCAGCTCGGCAGGGCCACGTAGTAGCTACACCTTC.

The chain couples TRBV10-1 to TRBJ1-2; 9 nucleotides line up with TRBD1. The germline gives CDR1 WNHNN, CDR2 SYGVQD (reference sequence). V trimming: 7 bases; J trimming: 8 bases; junction bases outside the gene matches: 14. This CDR3 has 15 residues. In nucleotides, the CDR3 is TGCGCCAGCAACCACCGGGACAGGGACGTAAGGGGCTACACCTTC. Its translation: CASNHRDRDVRGYTF.